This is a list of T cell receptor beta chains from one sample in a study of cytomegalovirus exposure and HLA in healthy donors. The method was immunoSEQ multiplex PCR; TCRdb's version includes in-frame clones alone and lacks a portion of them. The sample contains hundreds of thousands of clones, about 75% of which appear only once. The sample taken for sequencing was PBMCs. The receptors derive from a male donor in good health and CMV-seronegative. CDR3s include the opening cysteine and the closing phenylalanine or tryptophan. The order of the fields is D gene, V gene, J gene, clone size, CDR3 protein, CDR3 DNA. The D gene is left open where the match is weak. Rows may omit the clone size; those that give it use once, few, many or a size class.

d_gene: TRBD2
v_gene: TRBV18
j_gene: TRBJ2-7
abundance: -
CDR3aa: CASSPPSGRPNSYEQYF
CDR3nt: TGTGCCAGCTCACCACCCAGCGGGAGGCCCAACTCCTACGAGCAGTACTTC

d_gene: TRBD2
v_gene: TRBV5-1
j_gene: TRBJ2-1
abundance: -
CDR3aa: CASSLGTSGGPGPDEQFF
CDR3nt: TGCGCCAGCAGCTTGGGGACTAGCGGGGGGCCCGGTCCCGATGAGCAGTTCTTC

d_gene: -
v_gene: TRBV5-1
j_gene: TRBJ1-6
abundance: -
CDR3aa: CASSQTTLESPLHF
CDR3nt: TGCGCCAGCAGCCAGACTACCCTAGAATCACCCCTCCACTTT

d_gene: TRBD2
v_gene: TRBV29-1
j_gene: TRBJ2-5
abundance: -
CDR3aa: CSVKLAGETQYF
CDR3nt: TGCAGCGTTAAACTAGCGGGAGAGACCCAGTACTTC

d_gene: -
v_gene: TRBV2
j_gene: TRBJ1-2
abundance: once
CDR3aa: CASSEPRQVGVAGYTF
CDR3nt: TGTGCCAGCAGTGAACCACGACAGGTGGGGGTGGCTGGCTACACCTTC

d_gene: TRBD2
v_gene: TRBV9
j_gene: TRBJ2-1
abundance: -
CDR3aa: CASSVRGDYDNEQFF
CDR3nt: TGTGCCAGCAGCGTACGCGGGGACTACGACAATGAGCAGTTCTTC

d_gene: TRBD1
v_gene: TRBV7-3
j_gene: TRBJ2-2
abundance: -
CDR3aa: CASSLVVVGQGRTGELFF
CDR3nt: TGTGCCAGCAGCTTAGTTGTGGTGGGACAGGGCCGGACCGGGGAGCTGTTTTTT

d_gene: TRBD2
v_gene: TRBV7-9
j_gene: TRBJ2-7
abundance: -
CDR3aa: CASSQNLGRERHEQYF
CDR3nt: TGTGCCAGCAGCCAAAACCTGGGGCGGGAGCGGCACGAGCAGTACTTC

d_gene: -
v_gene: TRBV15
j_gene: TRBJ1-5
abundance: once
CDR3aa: CATSRRPRQFQPQHF
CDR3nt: TGTGCCACCAGCAGGCGGCCAAGGCAATTTCAGCCCCAGCATTTT

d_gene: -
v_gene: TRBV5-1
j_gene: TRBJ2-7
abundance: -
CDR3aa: CASSLDRSYYEQYF
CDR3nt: TGCGCCAGCAGCTTGGACAGAAGCTACTACGAGCAGTACTTC